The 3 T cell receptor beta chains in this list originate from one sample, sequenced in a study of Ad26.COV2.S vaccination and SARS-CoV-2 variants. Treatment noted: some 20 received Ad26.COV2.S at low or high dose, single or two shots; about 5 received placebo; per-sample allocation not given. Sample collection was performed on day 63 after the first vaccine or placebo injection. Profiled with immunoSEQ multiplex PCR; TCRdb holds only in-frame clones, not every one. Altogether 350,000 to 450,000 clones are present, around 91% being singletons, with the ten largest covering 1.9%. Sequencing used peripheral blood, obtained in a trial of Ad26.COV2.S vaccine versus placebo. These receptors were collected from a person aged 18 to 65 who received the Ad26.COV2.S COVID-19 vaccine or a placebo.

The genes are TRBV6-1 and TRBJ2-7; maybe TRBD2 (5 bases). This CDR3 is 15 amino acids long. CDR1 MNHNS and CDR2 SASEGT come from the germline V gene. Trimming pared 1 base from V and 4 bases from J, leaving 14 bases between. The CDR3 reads CASSEVGRVQYEQYF. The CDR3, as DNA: TGTGCCAGCAGTGAAGTAGGGCGGGTTCAGTACGAGCAGTACTTC.

The CDR3 bases are TGCGCCAGCAGCTCGGCGGCCACCGAAGGCACAGATACGCAGTATTTT. Protein: CASSSAATEGTDTQYF. The chain is built from TRBV5-1 and TRBJ2-3; D remains ambiguous. V was clipped by 3 bases and J by 1 base, with 15 bases between them. The CDR3 runs to 16 residues. The germline V gene has CDR1 SGHRS and CDR2 YFSETQ.

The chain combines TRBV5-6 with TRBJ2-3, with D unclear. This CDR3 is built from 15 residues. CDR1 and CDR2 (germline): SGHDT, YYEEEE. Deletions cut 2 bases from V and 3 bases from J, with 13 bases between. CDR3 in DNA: TGTGCCAGCAGCTTTAAGGCCGGCCCAACAGATACGCAGTATTTT. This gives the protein CASSFKAGPTDTQYF.